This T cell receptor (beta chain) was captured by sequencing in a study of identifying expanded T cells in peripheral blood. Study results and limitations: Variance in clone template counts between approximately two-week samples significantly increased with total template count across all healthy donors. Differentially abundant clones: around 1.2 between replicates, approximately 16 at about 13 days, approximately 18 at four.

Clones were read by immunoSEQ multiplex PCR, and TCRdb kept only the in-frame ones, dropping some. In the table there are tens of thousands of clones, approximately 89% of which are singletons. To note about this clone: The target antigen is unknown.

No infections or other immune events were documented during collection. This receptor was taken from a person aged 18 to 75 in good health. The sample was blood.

CDR3 amino acids: CASSPLGVYEQYF. The DNA of the CDR3 is TGCGCCAGCAGCCCACTGGGTGTTTACGAGCAGTACTTC. The rearrangement joins TRBV4-1 to TRBJ2-7; D is uncertain. The germline CDR1 and CDR2 sequences are MGHRA and YSYEKL. The CDR3 has 13 amino acids. V was cut by 4 bases and J by 4 bases, with 11 bases left in between.